The 7 T cell receptor beta chains presented below share a single source sample, sequenced in a study of early T cells in non-severe SARS-CoV-2 infection. TCRdb re-derived calls from the 5' RACE reads in MiXCR, one entry per CDR3 protein. The sample consists of tens of thousands of distinct CDR3 sequences, approximately 7.7% of them appearing once. The sample consisted of whole blood. These receptors all stem from an adult who was a healthcare worker with PCR-confirmed SARS-CoV-2 infection or an uninfected control (not recorded which).

This clonotype was counted ten times or more. The chain employs TRBV7-9 and TRBJ2-7, with D perhaps matching TRBD1 (6 bases). V lost 1 base and J 4 bases, leaving 17 bases between the germline ends. Per the germline V gene, CDR1 is SEHNR and CDR2 is FQNEAQ (reference sequence). The length of the CDR3 is 16 residues. The CDR3 DNA follows: TGTGCCAGCAGCTTAGACCCCGGGACACCTTTGTACGAGCAGTACTTC. Its protein product is CASSLDPGTPLYEQYF.

This clonotype was detected ten times or more. The chain employs TRBV7-3 and TRBJ2-3; maybe TRBD2 (6 bases). Trimming took off 2 bases at V and 4 bases at J, with 7 bases between the two ends. Germline assignment: CDR1 SGHTA and CDR2 FQGTGA. The CDR3 sequence is 13 residues long. The CDR3 region has the DNA TGTGCCAGCAGCTTACGCGGGGCAGATACGCAGTATTTT. Protein sequence: CASSLRGADTQYF.

Comments on this clonotype: One base away lies a much larger clone, so this may be a sequencing read error. The V gene is TRBV5-1, the J gene TRBJ2-5; unclear D gene. V gave up 0 bases and J gave up 9 bases, with 12 bases separating them. This CDR3 is built from 13 residues. The germline gives CDR1 SGHRS, CDR2 YFSETQ. CDR3 nucleotide sequence: TGCGCCAGCAGCTTGGACGGCCAGGAGTCCCAGTACTTC. As protein: CASSLDGQESQYF. The full variable domain, rest sourced from reference TRBV5-1 and TRBJ2-5, is KAGVTQTPRYLIKTRGQQVTLSCSPISGHRSVSWYQQTPGQGLQFLFEYFSETQRNKGNFPGRFSGRQFSNSRSEMNVSTLELGDSALYLCASSLDGQESQYFGPGTRLLVL.

The chain is built from TRBV30 and TRBJ2-7; 10 nucleotides line up with TRBD1. The V gene end was trimmed by 3 bases and the J gene end by 2 bases; junction bases not matched to a gene: 1. CDR1 is GTSNPN and CDR2 is SVGIG in the germline V gene (reference sequence). The CDR3 length is 13 residues. As DNA, the CDR3 is TGTGCCTGGAGGGGGACAGGGGCCTACGAGCAGTACTTC. Protein sequence: CAWRGTGAYEQYF. The full variable domain, completed using reference TRBV30 and TRBJ2-7, is SQTIHQWPATLVQPVGSPLSLECTVEGTSNPNLYWYRQAAGRGLQLLFYSVGIGQISSEVPQNLSASRPQDRQFILSSKKLLLSDSGFYLCAWRGTGAYEQYFGPGTRLTVT.

CDR3 coding DNA: TGTGCCATCAGCAAACAGGATAGCAATCAGCCCCAGCATTTT. The encoded protein is CAISKQDSNQPQHF. The chain couples TRBV10-3 to TRBJ1-5; maybe TRBD1 (5 bases). Trimming removed 6 bases from V and 0 bases from J, with 9 bases in between. Germline CDR1 is ENHRY and CDR2 is SYGVKD. The CDR3 length is 14 residues.

The table lists this clonotype with many counts. The gene calls are TRBV7-9 and TRBJ2-7, with a tentative D call TRBD2 (6 bases). Per germline, CDR1 SEHNR and CDR2 FQNEAQ (reference sequence). Between the trimmed V and J ends, which lost 4 bases and 6 bases, there was a span of 16 bases. This CDR3 is 14 amino acids long. CDR3 in DNA: TGTGCCAGCAGCTCCCCGGGACTTCCCTCCGAGCAGTACTTC. It translates to CASSSPGLPSEQYF.

This clonotype was seen at least ten times. The V gene is TRBV5-1, the J gene TRBJ2-3; TRBD2 agrees at 7 bases. Germline V gene lookup returns CDR1 SGHRS and CDR2 YFSETQ. The CDR3 consists of 16 residues. Unmatched junction bases numbered 10, after V lost 3 bases and J lost 3 bases. The CDR3 region has the DNA TGCGCCAGCAGCTACAGCGGACTAGGGACTACAGATACGCAGTATTTT. It encodes CASSYSGLGTTDTQYF.